Below, 10 T cell receptor beta chains from the same sample are listed, as sequenced in a study of blood T cell repertoires in COVID-19. Only in-frame clones appear in the TCRdb table, and some are missing; sequencing was by immunoSEQ multiplex PCR. The sample shows tens of thousands of clones, around 83% of them seen only once. The sequenced material came from peripheral blood. The receptors derive from a man at least 80 years old with acute or convalescent COVID-19.

The chain couples TRBV6-2 or TRBV6-3 to TRBJ1-2; D is ambiguous. Germline CDR1 reads MNHEY; CDR2 reads SVGEGT. The CDR3 spans 15 residues. Trimming left V 3 bases short and J 4 bases short, with 15 bases between. As DNA, the CDR3 is TGTGCCAGCAGTTATACCGGGTCCCGGAGCTATGGCTACACCTTC. Translating it yields CASSYTGSRSYGYTF.

DNA for the CDR3: TGTGCCAGCGTAGACAGGTCTGGGGGCTATGGCTACACCTTC. Protein: CASVDRSGGYGYTF. This rearrangement joins TRBV28 to TRBJ1-2, with TRBD1 as a possible D gene (6 bases). CDR1 and CDR2 from the germline V gene are MDHEN and SYDVKM. Trimming left V 8 bases short and J 4 bases short, with 17 bases between. The CDR3 is made up of 14 amino acids.

The DNA of the CDR3 is TGTGCCAGTAGGGCGGGGAGCGGGAGCTTAACCGGGGAGCTGTTTTTT. Its protein is CASRAGSGSLTGELFF. This chain joins TRBV19 and TRBJ2-2; 8 nucleotides align to TRBD2. Germline-derived CDR1 and CDR2 are LNHDA and SQIVND (reference sequence). V shed 6 bases, J shed 5 bases, and the junction held 11 bases outside the gene matches. The CDR3 totals 16 residues.

The rearrangement links TRBV18 to TRBJ2-2; D gene unclear. The V gene's germline CDR1 is KGHSH and CDR2 LQKENI. This CDR3 spans 16 amino acids. V was pared by 3 bases and J by 4 bases, with 15 bases between. The CDR3 here is CASSPTALPGTGELFF. For the CDR3, the DNA is TGTGCCAGCTCACCTACGGCCCTCCCGGGCACCGGGGAGCTGTTTTTT.

This clone was recorded a few times. The rearrangement links TRBV9 to TRBJ1-2, with D unclear. CDR3 length: 13 residues. Per germline, CDR1 SGDLS and CDR2 YYNGEE. V lost 3 bases and J lost 7, with 13 bases in between. CDR3 region: CASSALWRVGYTF. The CDR3 nucleotides are TGTGCCAGCAGCGCCCTCTGGCGGGTTGGCTACACCTTC. Based on the CDR3 plus reference TRBV9 and TRBJ1-2, the full variable domain is DSGVTQTPKHLITATGQRVTLRCSPRSGDLSVYWYQQSLDQGLQFLIQYYNGEERAKGNILERFSAQQFPDLHSELNLSSLELGDSALYFCASSALWRVGYTFGSGTRLTVV.

The chain carries TRBV28 and TRBJ2-2, with D tentatively TRBD1 (7 bases). CDR3 length: 17 amino acids. Trimming took 4 bases from V and 4 from J, leaving 19 bases between them. The germline CDR1 and CDR2 sequences are MDHEN and SYDVKM. The CDR3 nucleotides are TGTGCCAGCAGTTGGGGACAGTGGGGGGTCGGCACCGGGGAGCTGTTTTTT. Residues: CASSWGQWGVGTGELFF.

The chain links TRBV4-3 to TRBJ2-2; 9 bases are a match to TRBD1. Germline values: CDR1 LGHNA, CDR2 YSLEER. Unmatched junction bases numbered 3, after V lost 4 bases and J lost 3 bases. The CDR3 is 15 amino acids. CDR3 sequence (DNA): TGCGCCAGCAGCCCACAGGGGGCTTACACCGGGGAGCTGTTTTTT. It is translated as CASSPQGAYTGELFF.

The rearrangement links TRBV12-5 to TRBJ2-3; no clear D. Between the trimmed V and J ends, which lost 3 bases and 3 bases, there was a span of 10 bases. Looked up from germline, CDR1 is LGHNT and CDR2 is FRNRAP. The CDR3 sequence is 14 residues long. Here the CDR3 DNA reads TGTGCTAGTGGTTTCGGTGCGGAAACAGATACGCAGTATTTT. Protein product: CASGFGAETDTQYF.

This chain links TRBV5-5 with TRBJ2-5, with 11 bases identical to TRBD2. The J segment lost 1 base and the V segment lost 0 bases, leaving 2 bases of the junction unmatched. The CDR3 is 16 residues long. Germline CDR1 is SGHKS and CDR2 is YYEKEE (reference sequence). This CDR3 is CASSLGLAGPQETQYF. The CDR3 DNA sequence: TGTGCCAGCAGCTTGGGACTAGCGGGACCCCAAGAGACCCAGTACTTC.

In the case of this clone: The germline gene is not matched at one end of the junction; a read error may be the cause. The chain employs TRBV3-1 (or the pseudogene TRBV3-2) and TRBJ1-2; D not certain. Germline CDR1 and CDR2: LGHDT and YNNKEL (reference sequence). The CDR3 is made up of 12 amino acids. The CDR3 region has the DNA TGTGCCAGCAGCCAAGGAAATCGGGGTACACACTTC. Translating it yields CASSQGNRGTHF.